The rows below give T cell receptor beta chains drawn from one sample of a study of blood T cell repertoires in COVID-19. The assay was immunoSEQ multiplex PCR, and TCRdb's table has in-frame clones only and misses some. This table has about 310,000 clones, around 89% appearing once. Sequenced material: peripheral blood. The receptor set was obtained from a woman in her 40s with COVID-19, enrolled during active disease. Each CDR3 is given with its conserved first and last residue. D genes are given only for firm matches. Size is omitted from some rows. Given values are once, few, many or a class for expanded clones.

j_call d_call v_call clone_size cdr3_nt cdr3_aa
TRBJ2-7 . TRBV7-8 . TGTGCCAGCAGCCCCAGCTCCTACGAGCAGTACTTC CASSPSSYEQYF
TRBJ2-7 TRBD1 TRBV4-3 once TGCGCCAGCAGCCAAGATCTCTCGACAGGGTCCTACGAGCAGTACTTC CASSQDLSTGSYEQYF
TRBJ2-7 TRBD2 TRBV4-3 . TGCGCCAGCAGCCAGAGCGGGACTAGCGGGGGGATATACGAGCAGTACTTC CASSQSGTSGGIYEQYF
TRBJ1-3 . TRBV23-1 . TGCGCCAGCGGGGGGGGGTCTGGAAACACCATATATTTT CASGGGSGNTIYF
TRBJ1-5 . TRBV15 once TGTGCCACCAGCAGAGATTATTACGGCGAGGGACAGCCCCAGCATTTT CATSRDYYGEGQPQHF
TRBJ2-1 . TRBV14 . TGTGCCAGCAGCCATAAGGGGTTGGTTAGTCCCTACAATGAGCAGTTCTTC CASSHKGLVSPYNEQFF
TRBJ1-5 . TRBV6-2/TRBV6-3 . TGTGCCAGCAGTTACGGAGGGTTCGTTCAGCCCCAGCATTTT CASSYGGFVQPQHF
TRBJ2-7 TRBD1 TRBV19 few TGTGCCAGTAGTGCTTCCCGGGACAGCTACGAGCAGTACTTC CASSASRDSYEQYF
TRBJ1-1 . TRBV19 . TGTGCCAGTAGTATCGACAGGACCACTGAAGCTTTCTTT CASSIDRTTEAFF
TRBJ1-1 . TRBV6-4 . TGTGCCAGCAGTGACTCCTTGAACACTGAAGCTTTCTTT CASSDSLNTEAFF
TRBJ2-1 . TRBV7-2 . TGTGCCAGCAGCTTAGTCGTGGGGCGTGAGCAGTTCTTC CASSLVVGREQFF
TRBJ2-5 . TRBV6-2/TRBV6-3 . TGTGCCAGCAGTTACGTCACTAGGCAAGAGACCCAGTACTTC CASSYVTRQETQYF
TRBJ2-5 . TRBV5-1 once TGCGCCAGCAGCTTGGGGGCGGGTCGAGAGACCCAGTACTTC CASSLGAGRETQYF
TRBJ1-1 . TRBV18 . TGTGCCAGCTCACCACTCTCCGGAGGCCTTAGCTCTGAAGCTTTCTTT CASSPLSGGLSSEAFF
TRBJ1-1 . TRBV27 . TGTGCCAGCAGTCACTCTCCGAGACTCACTGAAGCTTTCTTT CASSHSPRLTEAFF
TRBJ2-7 TRBD1 TRBV28 . TGTGCCAGCAGTTCTCCGAGAGGGGGCCCCTACGAGCAGTACTTC CASSSPRGGPYEQYF
TRBJ1-6 TRBD1 TRBV28 . TGTGCCAGCAGCCCGGACAGGGGGGGTACAGCGGATTCACCCCTCCACTTT CASSPDRGGTADSPLHF
TRBJ1-4 TRBD1 TRBV5-1 . TGCGCCAGCAGAAGGGACAGGGGTAAAATGGTCGGTGAAAAACTGTTTTTT CASRRDRGKMVGEKLFF
TRBJ2-3 . TRBV24-1 . TGTGCCACCAGTGTTGAAGATCAGGGCACAGATACGCAGTATTTT CATSVEDQGTDTQYF
TRBJ1-1 . TRBV12-3/TRBV12-4 . TGTGCCAGCAGTTTAGCTAGTATGGAAGCTTTCTTT CASSLASMEAFF
TRBJ2-7 . TRBV5-4 . TGTGCCAGCAGCTTGGCAGGACTTATCTACGAGCAGTACTTC CASSLAGLIYEQYF
TRBJ2-1 . TRBV7-8 . TGTGCCAGCAGCTTAGCGAGGGATCTCGGGTTCTTC CASSLARDLGFF
TRBJ2-3 . TRBV19 . TGTGCCAGTGGACAGACTTATAGCACAGATACGCAGTATTTT CASGQTYSTDTQYF
TRBJ1-1 TRBD1 TRBV6-5 . TGTGCCAGCACAGGGGGACGGCGAGCTTTCTTT CASTGGRRAFF
TRBJ2-1 TRBD2 TRBV4-3 . TGCGCCAGCAGCCCCCGGGGTGGACTAGCGCCTTTCAATGAGCAGTTCTTC CASSPRGGLAPFNEQFF
TRBJ2-2 TRBD2 TRBV27 . TGTGCCAGCAGTTGGAGACTAGCGGGAGGGACCGGGGAGCTGTTTTTT CASSWRLAGGTGELFF
TRBJ2-5 TRBD2 TRBV3-1/TRBV3-2 . TGTGCCAGCAGCCAAGGGCGACTAGCGGGGGGGGTCCGGGAGACCCAGTACTTC CASSQGRLAGGVRETQYF
TRBJ2-5 . TRBV4-2 . TGTGCCAGCAGCCAAGAGGCGGAGCGTGAAGAGACCCAGTACTTC CASSQEAEREETQYF
TRBJ2-7 . TRBV4-3 . TGCGCCAGCAGCCAAGATTCGGAGTCCTACGAGCAGTACTTC CASSQDSESYEQYF
TRBJ2-2 . TRBV19 . TGTGCCAGTACCCCAGGCGGGGAGCTGTTTTTT CASTPGGELFF
TRBJ2-1 TRBD1 TRBV3-1/TRBV3-2 once TGTGCCAGCAGCCTCGGGACAGTCCCCTACAATGAGCAGTTCTTC CASSLGTVPYNEQFF
TRBJ2-1 TRBD2 TRBV15 . TGTGCCACCAGCATCGGGAGGGCCACCTACAATGAGCAGTTCTTC CATSIGRATYNEQFF
TRBJ2-3 TRBD2 TRBV4-2 . TGTGCCAGCAGCCCGCTAGCGGGGGGTACAGATACGCAGTATTTT CASSPLAGGTDTQYF
TRBJ1-5 . TRBV6-5 . TGTGCCAGCAGTTACTGGGGGGGCGATCAGCCCCAGCATTTT CASSYWGGDQPQHF
TRBJ2-5 . TRBV6-1 . TGTGCCAGCAGTGAAATTCCCAGGGGCGTGCAAGAGACCCAGTACTTC CASSEIPRGVQETQYF
TRBJ1-1 TRBD1 TRBV6-5 . TGTGCCAGCAGTTACGCGAGACAGGGTTACACTGAAGCTTTCTTT CASSYARQGYTEAFF
TRBJ1-2 . TRBV19 . TGTGCCAGTAGTATCTCGCGACAGGTCTATGGCTACACCTTC CASSISRQVYGYTF
TRBJ1-3 TRBD1 TRBV30 . TGTGCCTGGAGTTGGGACAGGGGAGGCACCATATATTTT CAWSWDRGGTIYF
TRBJ2-5 TRBD2 TRBV5-1 . TGCGCCAGCAGCCGGGAGGGGGAAGAGACCCAGTACTTC CASSREGEETQYF
TRBJ1-3 . TRBV9 . TGTGCCAGCGGAGAGATAGACAGGTCCTATGGAAACACCATATATTTT CASGEIDRSYGNTIYF